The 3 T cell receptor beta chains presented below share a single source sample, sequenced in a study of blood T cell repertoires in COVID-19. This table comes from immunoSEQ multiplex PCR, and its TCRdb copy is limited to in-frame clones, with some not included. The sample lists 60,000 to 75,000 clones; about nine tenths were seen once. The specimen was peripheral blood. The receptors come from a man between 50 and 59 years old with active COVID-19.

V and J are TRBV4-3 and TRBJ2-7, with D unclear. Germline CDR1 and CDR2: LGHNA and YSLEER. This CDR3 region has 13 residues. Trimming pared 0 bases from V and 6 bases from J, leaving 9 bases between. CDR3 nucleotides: TGCGCCAGCAGCCAAGATGTCTGGGCCGAGCAGTACTTC. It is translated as CASSQDVWAEQYF.

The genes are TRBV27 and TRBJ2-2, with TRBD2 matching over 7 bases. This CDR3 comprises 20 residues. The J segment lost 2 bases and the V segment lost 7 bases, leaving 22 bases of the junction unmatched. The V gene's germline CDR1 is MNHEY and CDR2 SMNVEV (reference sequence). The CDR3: CASIIIGGSGPDLNTGELFF. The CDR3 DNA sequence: TGTGCCAGCATTATAATCGGGGGGTCAGGGCCAGATCTTAACACCGGGGAGCTGTTTTTT.

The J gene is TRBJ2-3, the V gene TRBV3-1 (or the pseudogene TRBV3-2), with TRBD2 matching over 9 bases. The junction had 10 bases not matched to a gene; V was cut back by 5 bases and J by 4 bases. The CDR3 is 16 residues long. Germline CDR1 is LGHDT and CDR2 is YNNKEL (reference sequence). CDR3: CASSYSGTSKSDTQYF. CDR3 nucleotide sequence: TGTGCCAGCAGCTATTCTGGGACTAGCAAATCAGATACGCAGTATTTT.